One sample yielded the 18 T cell receptor beta chains listed below, sequenced in a study of cytomegalovirus exposure and HLA in healthy donors. PCR employed 60 Vbeta and 13 Jbeta primers. Data came from immunoSEQ multiplex PCR; TCRdb stores just in-frame clones and leaves some out. The sample yields roughly 150,000 clones, 82% seen once. The sequenced sample consisted of PBMCs. The receptors originated from a male donor in good health and CMV-seronegative.

V is TRBV5-6 and J is TRBJ2-5; D unclear. V was pared by 4 bases and J by 5 bases, with 15 bases between. CDR1 and CDR2 from the germline V gene are SGHDT and YYEEEE. The CDR3 extends over 14 amino acids. This CDR3 is CASSRGSPRETQYF. The CDR3, as DNA: TGTGCCAGCAGCAGAGGAAGCCCCCGGGAGACCCAGTACTTC.

The chain combines TRBV6-1 with TRBJ1-2, with 9 bases that match TRBD1. The CDR3 is 15 amino acids. Looked up from germline, CDR1 is MNHNS and CDR2 is SASEGT. After removal of 5 bases from V and 2 bases from J, the junction contained 6 bases not matched to a gene. CDR3 loop: CASSSGQGWNYGYTF. Written as DNA, the CDR3 is TGTGCCAGCAGTTCTGGACAGGGGTGGAACTATGGCTACACCTTC.

The sample holds a few counts of this clone. The chain has TRBV5-1 and TRBJ1-4; 10 bases align to TRBD1. Per germline, CDR1 SGHRS and CDR2 YFSETQ. This CDR3 comprises 15 residues. V lost 4 bases and J lost 3; bases outside the gene matches: 3. The CDR3, as DNA: TGCGCCAGCAGCGACAGGGGGCAGGCTAATGAAAAACTGTTTTTT. It yields the protein CASSDRGQANEKLFF.

In its sample, this clone ranks as medium-sized. The CDR3 sequence is CASSDPGTGYSPLHF. CDR3 bases: TGTGCCAGCAGTGACCCCGGGACAGGATATTCACCCCTCCACTTT. The chain carries TRBV6-1 and TRBJ1-6, with 8 bases that match TRBD1. The CDR3 length is 15 residues. V lost 3 bases to trimming and J lost 8 bases; unmatched junction nucleotides: 6. Germline CDR1 MNHNS, CDR2 SASEGT.

The chain links TRBV11-1 to TRBJ2-4, with a possible D match to TRBD1 (5 bases). This CDR3 contains 15 residues. Germline CDR1 SGHAT, CDR2 FQDESV (reference sequence). V gave up 1 base and J gave up 7 bases, with 14 bases separating them. CDR3: CASSLEQAPRNIQYF. In DNA, the CDR3 is TGTGCCAGCAGCTTAGAACAGGCGCCCCGGAACATTCAGTACTTC. The full variable domain, in which reference TRBV11-1 and TRBJ2-4 provide the parts outside the CDR3, is EAEVAQSPRYKITEKSQAVAFWCDPISGHATLYWYRQILGQGPELLVQFQDESVVDDSQLPKDRFSAERLKGVDSTLKIQPAELGDSAMYLCASSLEQAPRNIQYFGAGTRLSVL.

V and J are TRBV9 and TRBJ1-1, with 10 positions matching TRBD1. Germline CDR1 SGDLS, CDR2 YYNGEE. The junction had 4 bases not matched to a gene; V was cut back by 2 bases and J by 0 bases. The CDR3 runs 16 residues. The CDR3 sequence is CASSVGTGVMNTEAFF. The CDR3, as DNA: TGTGCCAGCAGCGTCGGGACAGGGGTCATGAACACTGAAGCTTTCTTT.

CDR3 region: CASSQTGYEQYF. The CDR3 region has the DNA TGTGCCAGCAGCCAGACAGGGTACGAGCAGTACTTC. V usage is TRBV7-2 and J usage is TRBJ2-7, with TRBD1 matching 7 bases. V dropped 5 bases and J dropped 4; count of bases not matched to a gene: 2. This CDR3 contains 12 residues. Per germline, CDR1 SGHTA and CDR2 FQGNSA.

V gene TRBV12-2 combines with J gene TRBJ2-7; TRBD1 is the table's D call and was not checked against the DNA. TRBV12-2 is noted as a pseudogene. The CDR3 totals 16 residues. CDR3 sequence: CASRSKDRPDSYEQYF. CDR3 nucleotides: TGTGCAAGTCGCTCAAAGGACAGACCGGACTCCTACGAGCAGTACTTC.

CDR3 DNA: TGTGCCAGCAGTCCAGACCAAGGGAGGAGTGAAAAACTGTTTTTT. Translated: CASSPDQGRSEKLFF. V usage is TRBV28 and J usage is TRBJ1-4; D gene unclear. In germline, CDR1 is MDHEN, CDR2 SYDVKM. The V gene lost 5 bases and the J gene lost 7 bases, with 17 bases spanning the gap. The CDR3 loop spans 15 amino acids.

The V and J genes are TRBV29-1 and TRBJ2-3; 9 nucleotides match TRBD2. Germline V gene data show CDR1 as SQVTM and CDR2 as ANQGSEA. This CDR3 is 14 amino acids long. Trimming at V came to 8 bases and at J to 6 bases, leaving 12 bases not matched to a gene. The CDR3 DNA reads as TGCAGCCACAAGGGGGCGGGAGGGCCGGATACGCAGTATTTT. Translating gives CSHKGAGGPDTQYF.

The V and J genes are TRBV9 and TRBJ2-7, with 9 positions matching TRBD1. This CDR3 comprises 15 residues. Germline V gene sequence: CDR1 SGDLS, CDR2 YYNGEE. V dropped 3 bases and J dropped 7; count of bases not matched to a gene: 11. Here the CDR3 DNA reads TGTGCCAGCAGCGCCCCGGGACAGGGCATAGGGGAGCAGTACTTC. Translating gives CASSAPGQGIGEQYF.

In its sample, this clone is medium-sized (0.01 to 0.1%). This chain links TRBV11-3 with TRBJ2-7; a weak D match, TRBD1 (6 bases). The length of the CDR3 is 15 residues. The V end lost 4 bases, the J end lost 2 bases, and 15 bases lay between the germline ends. Germline lookup yields CDR1 SGHNT and CDR2 YENEEA. CDR3 DNA sequence: TGTGCCAGCAGCTCTCCCGGGACACGGCCCTACGAGCAGTACTTC. It specifies CASSSPGTRPYEQYF.

The V gene is TRBV18, the J gene TRBJ1-5, with 9 bases that match TRBD1. Germline V gene data show CDR1 as KGHSH and CDR2 as LQKENI. V was clipped by 1 base and J by 2 bases; unmatched bases: 3. The CDR3 extends over 16 amino acids. DNA of the CDR3: TGTGCCAGCTCACCACTGGGACAGGGAGGCAATCAGCCCCAGCATTTT. It yields the protein CASSPLGQGGNQPQHF.

This clone was observed a handful of times. The chain couples TRBV27 to TRBJ2-7; TRBD2 aligns across 15 bases. This CDR3 comprises 17 residues. V trimming: 5 bases; J trimming: 6 bases; junction bases outside the gene matches: 11. Germline-derived CDR1 and CDR2 are MNHEY and SMNVEV (reference sequence). CDR3 amino acids: CASSLGTSGRTNGEQYF. CDR3 nucleotide sequence: TGTGCCAGCAGTCTAGGGACTAGCGGGAGGACGAACGGCGAGCAGTACTTC.

The rearrangement joins TRBV5-1 to TRBJ2-1; 13 bases fit TRBD2. Germline loops: CDR1 SGHRS, CDR2 YFSETQ. V lost 3 bases to trimming and J lost 6 bases; unmatched junction nucleotides: 9. CDR3 length: 17 amino acids. The DNA for the CDR3 is TGCGCCAGCAGCTGGAGGGAACTAGCGGGAGGGGGCAATGAGCAGTTCTTC. This sequence encodes CASSWRELAGGGNEQFF. Variable domain in full (rest from reference TRBV5-1 and TRBJ2-1): KAGVTQTPRYLIKTRGQQVTLSCSPISGHRSVSWYQQTPGQGLQFLFEYFSETQRNKGNFPGRFSGRQFSNSRSEMNVSTLELGDSALYLCASSWRELAGGGNEQFFGPGTRLTVL.

This chain's CDR3 is CASPGWSYGYTF. The DNA for the CDR3 is TGTGCCAGTCCAGGGTGGAGCTATGGCTACACCTTC. This chain connects TRBV6-7 to TRBJ1-2, with D maybe TRBD1 (5 bases). TRBV6-7 is filed as an ORF, its function uncertain. Between the trimmed V and J ends, which lost 9 bases and 4 bases, there was a span of 12 bases. The CDR3 runs to 12 residues.

This clone was seen once. The chain is built from TRBV10-3 and TRBJ1-1; tentatively, D is TRBD1 (5 bases). The CDR3 is made up of 12 amino acids. The V gene lost 8 bases and the J gene lost 1 base, with 8 bases spanning the gap. CDR1 is ENHRY and CDR2 is SYGVKD in the germline V gene. The CDR3 reads CAIGDRNTEAFF. The CDR3 DNA reads as TGTGCCATCGGCGACAGGAACACTGAAGCTTTCTTT.

The chain couples TRBV19 to TRBJ1-2; D unclear. With 3 bases removed from V and 4 bases from J, the gap between germline ends came to 15 bases. The CDR3 length is 15 residues. The germline CDR1 and CDR2 sequences are LNHDA and SQIVND (reference sequence). The CDR3 is CASSIYVGDRYGYTF. CDR3 DNA: TGTGCCAGTAGTATCTACGTCGGGGATCGCTATGGCTACACCTTC.